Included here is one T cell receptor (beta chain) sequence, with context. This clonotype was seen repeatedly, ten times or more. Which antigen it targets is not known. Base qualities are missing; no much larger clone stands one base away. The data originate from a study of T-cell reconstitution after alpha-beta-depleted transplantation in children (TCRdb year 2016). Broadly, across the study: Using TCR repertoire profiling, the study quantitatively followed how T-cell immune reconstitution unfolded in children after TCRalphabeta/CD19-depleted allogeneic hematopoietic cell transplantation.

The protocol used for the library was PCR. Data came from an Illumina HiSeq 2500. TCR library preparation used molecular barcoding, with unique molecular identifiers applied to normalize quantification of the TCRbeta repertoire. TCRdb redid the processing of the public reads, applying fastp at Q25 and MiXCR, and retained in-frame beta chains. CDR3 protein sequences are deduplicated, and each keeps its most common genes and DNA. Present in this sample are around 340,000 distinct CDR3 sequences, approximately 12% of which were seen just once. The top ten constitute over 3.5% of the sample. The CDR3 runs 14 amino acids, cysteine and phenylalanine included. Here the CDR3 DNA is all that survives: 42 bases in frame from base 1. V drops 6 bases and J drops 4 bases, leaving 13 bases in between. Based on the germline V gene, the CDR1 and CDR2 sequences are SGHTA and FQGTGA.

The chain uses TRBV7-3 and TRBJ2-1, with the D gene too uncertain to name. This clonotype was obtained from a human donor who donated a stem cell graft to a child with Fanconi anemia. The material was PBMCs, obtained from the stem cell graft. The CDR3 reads CASRSSGSYNEQFF. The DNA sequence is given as TGTGCCAGCAGGTCTTCCGGATCTTACAATGAGCAGTTCTTC. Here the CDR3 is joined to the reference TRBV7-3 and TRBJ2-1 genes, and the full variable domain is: GAGVSQTPSNKVTEKGKYVELRCDPISGHTALYWYRQSLGQGPEFLIYFQGTGAADDSGLPNDRFFAVRPEGSVSTLKIQRTERGDSAVYLCASRSSGSYNEQFFGPGTRLTVL.